A selection of T cell receptor beta chains follows, all from one sample in a study of T cells in Graves' hyperthyroidism and ophthalmopathy. Each CDR3 protein gets one entry after TCRdb re-called the multiplex PCR reads with MiXCR. The table has 480,000 or so distinct CDR3 sequences, 35% to 50% seen once. Sequenced input: peripheral blood or thyroid tissue (not recorded which). These receptors were collected from an adult woman with Graves' disease, either hyperthyroidism or ophthalmopathy (not recorded which). The CDR3 runs from the conserved cysteine through the conserved F or W. D genes are given only for firm matches. Clone size is stated in some rows and not others, as once, few, many or a class when expanded.

clone_size	d_call	v_call	j_call	cdr3_nt	cdr3_aa
few	.	TRBV6-1	TRBJ1-1	TGTGCCAGCAGTGAAAGTGTCGGAGCGAACACTGAAGCTTTCTTT	CASSESVGANTEAFF
few	TRBD1	TRBV3-1	TRBJ1-2	TGTGCCAGCAACCACAGGGGCAGCTATGGCTACACCTTC	CASNHRGSYGYTF
many	.	TRBV15	TRBJ2-5	TGTGCCACCAGCACAGGAAACAAAGAGACCCAGTACTTC	CATSTGNKETQYF
.	.	TRBV10-3	TRBJ2-2	TGTGCCACCAGAGGGGGGGAGCTGTTTTTT	CATRGGELFF
.	TRBD1	TRBV7-2	TRBJ2-7	TGTGCCAGCAGCCCCCCGGGACAGGGGTACGACGAGCAGTACTTC	CASSPPGQGYDEQYF
many	.	TRBV5-8	TRBJ1-2	TGTGCCAGCAGCTCGGATAACTATGGCTACACCTTC	CASSSDNYGYTF
many	TRBD1	TRBV5-6	TRBJ1-2	TGTGCCAGCAGCTTGAGGGGGCGAAACTATGGCTACACCTTC	CASSLRGRNYGYTF
many	.	TRBV10-3	TRBJ1-1	TGTGCCATCAGTGCCGGACCGAACACTGAAGCTTTCTTT	CAISAGPNTEAFF
.	.	TRBV25-1	TRBJ1-5	TGTGCCAGCAGTGCCATCGGGCCGCCGGACGGAAGCAATCAGCCCCAGCATTTT	CASSAIGPPDGSNQPQHF
.	.	TRBV15	TRBJ1-5	TGTGCCACCAGGACAGAGGGTAATCGGAATCAGCCCCAGCATTTT	CATRTEGNRNQPQHF
many	TRBD1	TRBV19	TRBJ1-1	TGTGCCAGTAGTATGGGACAGGGGGCGCGAGGATCTGAAGCTTTCTTT	CASSMGQGARGSEAFF
.	.	TRBV2	TRBJ2-6	TGTGCCAGCAGGACGAGGGGGGCCAACGTCCTGACTTTC	CASRTRGANVLTF
.	.	TRBV28	TRBJ1-1	TGTGCCATCAGTGTCATGGGGAACGGAGCGAACACTGAAGCTTTCTTT	CAISVMGNGANTEAFF
many	.	TRBV10-3	TRBJ2-6	TGTGCCATCAGTGTAGGAGGGAAGGGGCTCTCTGGGGCCAACGTCCTGACTTTC	CAISVGGKGLSGANVLTF
.	.	TRBV29-1	TRBJ1-2	TGCAGCGTTGAAAGTCCAGGGGACGATGGCTACACCTTC	CSVESPGDDGYTF
once	.	TRBV9	TRBJ1-5	TGTGCCAGCAGCGTTGGCGAGCCCGCCTACGAGCATTTT	CASSVGEPAYEHF
.	.	TRBV7-2	TRBJ1-2	TGTGCCAGCAGCGCAAGGACTGGCTACACCTTC	CASSARTGYTF
many	.	TRBV7-9	TRBJ2-2	TGTGCCAGCCGCCCGGGACTTGCGAACACCGGGGAGCTGTTTTTT	CASRPGLANTGELFF
.	.	TRBV7-2	TRBJ1-1	TGTGCCAGCAGCTTAGAACCCTGGGGCAGAGGTATGAACACTGAAGCTTTCTTT	CASSLEPWGRGMNTEAFF
once	.	TRBV7-3	TRBJ2-2	TGTGCCAGCAGCTTATTCGTTTCCACCGGGGAGCTGTTTTTT	CASSLFVSTGELFF
.	.	TRBV10-3	TRBJ1-1	TGTGCCATCAGTCCGGGGACCTTGAACACTGAAGCTTTCTTT	CAISPGTLNTEAFF
many	TRBD1	TRBV12-3/TRBV12-4	TRBJ1-5	TGTGCCAGCAGTTTGGGGACAGGGGGCGATCAGCCCCAGCATTTT	CASSLGTGGDQPQHF
.	.	TRBV7-2	TRBJ1-6	TGTGCCAGCAGCTTAGAGCCGATGAGCTCCTATAATTCACCCCTCCACTTT	CASSLEPMSSYNSPLHF
.	.	TRBV2	TRBJ2-2	TGTGCCAGCAGGCCAACGGGGAACACCGGGGAGCTGTTTTTT	CASRPTGNTGELFF
few	.	TRBV25-1	TRBJ2-1	TGTGCCAGCAGTGAAAGGACAGCTCAGTTCTTC	CASSERTAQFF
few	TRBD1	TRBV19	TRBJ1-2	TGTGCCAGTAGTATTGACAAAGTGGGGACAGGCGAGTATGGCTACACCTTC	CASSIDKVGTGEYGYTF
once	.	TRBV15	TRBJ1-1	TGTGCCGCCAGCAGTGAGGGGAATGAAGCTTTCTTT	CAASSEGNEAFF
few	.	TRBV20-1	TRBJ2-3	TGCAGTGCTGACCGCGGGCGGAGGGCCAAGGATACGCAGTATTTT	CSADRGRRAKDTQYF
.	.	TRBV14	TRBJ2-5	TGTGCCAGCAGCCAACACACACCGCGGGAGACCCAGTACTTC	CASSQHTPRETQYF
many	.	TRBV19	TRBJ1-5	TGTGCCAGTAGTATAGTGGGGGGCAATCAGCCCCAGCATTTT	CASSIVGGNQPQHF
.	.	TRBV5-1	TRBJ1-4	TGCGCCAGCAGCCTCGAGGGACCGACTGGCGAAAAACTGTTTTTT	CASSLEGPTGEKLFF
.	.	TRBV15	TRBJ1-1	TGTGCCACCAGCTCTCGGAGGGAACTGATCACTGAAGCTTTCTTT	CATSSRRELITEAFF
.	TRBD2	TRBV7-2	TRBJ2-7	TGCGCCAGCAGCCCCGGCGGCGGGAGGAGGTACGAGCAGTACTTC	CASSPGGGRRYEQYF
.	.	TRBV20-1	TRBJ1-5	TGCAGTACCCAAAAAGAAGAGACCCAGCATTTT	CSTQKEETQHF
.	.	TRBV2	TRBJ1-2	TGTGCCAGCAGACTCGCGACATACTATGGCTACACCTTC	CASRLATYYGYTF
.	.	TRBV20-1	TRBJ1-5	TGCAGTGCCAGCAGCTTAGGGACACTGAATCAGCCCCAGCATTTT	CSASSLGTLNQPQHF
many	TRBD2	TRBV7-2	TRBJ2-7	TGTGCCAGCAGCTCGACTAGCGGGACTTACGAGCAGTACTTC	CASSSTSGTYEQYF
.	.	TRBV10-2	TRBJ1-2	TGCGCCAGCAGGTTCTCCTATGGCTACACCTTC	CASRFSYGYTF
few	.	TRBV7-2	TRBJ1-1	TGTGCCAGCAGCGACCACCGATTT	CASSDHRF
many	.	TRBV20-1	TRBJ1-4	TGCAGTGCTAGCTGGGGCGGGGATGAAAAACTGTTTTTT	CSASWGGDEKLFF
.	.	TRBV2	TRBJ2-2	TGTGCCAGCAGTGTAACAGGGCTGAACACCGGGGAGCTGTTTTTT	CASSVTGLNTGELFF
many	TRBD1	TRBV2	TRBJ1-2	TGTGCCAGCAGGGGACAGAGCTATGGCTACACCTTC	CASRGQSYGYTF
many	TRBD2	TRBV7-9	TRBJ2-7	TGTGCCAGCAGCTTTTATCTAGCGGGAAACTACGAGCAGTACTTC	CASSFYLAGNYEQYF
.	TRBD2	TRBV7-9	TRBJ2-3	TGTGCCAGCAGCCGAGCAGGGCGGGAGGGCCGTGTTACGCAGTATTTT	CASSRAGREGRVTQYF
many	TRBD2	TRBV5-1	TRBJ2-5	TGCGCCAGTACCGGGACTAGCCGGAATACCCAGTACTTC	CASTGTSRNTQYF
many	.	TRBV20-1	TRBJ1-3	.	CSARGVLGETPYIF
.	.	TRBV4-3	TRBJ2-5	TGCGCCAGCAGCCAGGGCGGGCGTTGGGAGACCCAGTACTTC	CASSQGGRWETQYF
.	.	TRBV7-2	TRBJ1-2	TGTGCCAGCAGCTGGGGAAGGAACGGAAACTATGGCTACACCTTC	CASSWGRNGNYGYTF
many	.	TRBV2	TRBJ2-5	TGTGCCAGCAGGCTGGACAGCCGGGGCCAAGAGACCCAGTACTTC	CASRLDSRGQETQYF
.	.	TRBV20-1	TRBJ2-5	TGCAGTGCTAGCCCCCCGGGACAAGAGACCCAGTACTTC	CSASPPGQETQYF
.	TRBD1	TRBV20-1	TRBJ1-2	TGCAGTGCCCCGGACAGGGATGGCTACACCTTC	CSAPDRDGYTF
many	TRBD2	TRBV9	TRBJ2-3	TGTGCCAGCAGCGTTACTAGCGGGAGACCCGGCACAGATACGCAGTATTTT	CASSVTSGRPGTDTQYF
.	.	TRBV10-3	TRBJ2-1	TGTGCCGCTGGAGGCCGGGGTGAGCAGTTCTTC	CAAGGRGEQFF
many	TRBD2	TRBV4-3	TRBJ2-7	TGCGCCAGCAGCCAGGGACTAGCGCATACCTACGAGCAGTACTTC	CASSQGLAHTYEQYF
once	TRBD1	TRBV7-9	TRBJ1-2	TGTGCCAGCAGCTCGAGGACAGGGCCTACGGGCTACACCTTC	CASSSRTGPTGYTF
many	.	TRBV5-1	TRBJ2-2	TGCACCAGCAGCCTCGGGCCCACGAACACCGGGGAGCTGTTTTTT	CTSSLGPTNTGELFF
many	.	TRBV4-2	TRBJ1-2	TGTGCCAGCAGCCAAGAGTCAGGGACTCGCTATGGCTACACCTTC	CASSQESGTRYGYTF
.	.	TRBV28	TRBJ1-5	TGTGCCAGCGCGAGGGGGGGGCATCAGCCCCAGCATTTT	CASARGGHQPQHF
few	.	TRBV4-1	TRBJ2-7	TGCGCCAGCAGCCAAGGGACTCAGCAGTACTTC	CASSQGTQQYF